This T cell receptor beta chain was found in a study of T cell responses to AZD1222 COVID-19 vaccine. Study-level points and caveats: Nearly half of spike-specific TCRs reportedly go after variant regions that carry no mutations. Increased Spike-specific TCR breadth and depth were observed after two AZD1222 doses. The CD4 TCRs associated with vaccination extended across spike and predominated at 160-218 and 743-854.

About this clone: Antigen: not known.

Libraries were prepared by immunoSEQ multiplex PCR; TCRdb keeps only in-frame clonotypes and omits some of them. Counted here are about 120,000 clones, 85% to 90% occurring once; the ten biggest clones make up under 35%. The input for sequencing was peripheral blood, taken on day 0 of AZD1222 vaccination. This sequence was found in an adult in good health.

DNA for the CDR3: TGTGCCAGCAGTACCGGACAGGGTGACTACACCTTC. Translated: CASSTGQGDYTF. The J gene is TRBJ1-2, the V gene TRBV28; 8 bases fit TRBD1. Germline values: CDR1 MDHEN, CDR2 SYDVKM. The CDR3 contains 12 residues. V shed 5 bases, J shed 10 bases, and the junction held 6 bases outside the gene matches.